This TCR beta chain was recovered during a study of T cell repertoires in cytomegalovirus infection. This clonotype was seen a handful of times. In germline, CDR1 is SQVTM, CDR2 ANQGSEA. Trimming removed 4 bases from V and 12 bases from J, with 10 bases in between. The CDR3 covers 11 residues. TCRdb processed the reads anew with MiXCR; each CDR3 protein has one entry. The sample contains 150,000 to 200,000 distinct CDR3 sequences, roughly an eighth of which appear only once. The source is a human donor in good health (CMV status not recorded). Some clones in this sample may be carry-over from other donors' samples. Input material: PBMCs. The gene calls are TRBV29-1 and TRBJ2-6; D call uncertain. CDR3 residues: CSVAAEGVLTF. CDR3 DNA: TGCAGCGTTGCAGCCGAAGGCGTCCTGACTTTC.